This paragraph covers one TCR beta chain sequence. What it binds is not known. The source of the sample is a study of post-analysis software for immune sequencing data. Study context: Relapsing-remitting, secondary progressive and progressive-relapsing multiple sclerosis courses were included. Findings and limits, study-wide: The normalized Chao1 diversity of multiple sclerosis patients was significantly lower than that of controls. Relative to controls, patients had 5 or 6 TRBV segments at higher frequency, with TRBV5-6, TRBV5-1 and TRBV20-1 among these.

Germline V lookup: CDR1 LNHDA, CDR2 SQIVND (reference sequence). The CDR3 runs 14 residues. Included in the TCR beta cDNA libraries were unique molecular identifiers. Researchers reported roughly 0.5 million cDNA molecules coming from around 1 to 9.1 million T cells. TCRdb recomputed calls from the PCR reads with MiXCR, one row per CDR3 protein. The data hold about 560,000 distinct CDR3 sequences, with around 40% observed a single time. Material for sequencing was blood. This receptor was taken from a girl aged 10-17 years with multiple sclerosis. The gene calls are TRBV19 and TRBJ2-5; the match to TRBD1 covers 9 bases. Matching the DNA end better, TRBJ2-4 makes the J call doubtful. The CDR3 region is CASSPGQGRNIQYF. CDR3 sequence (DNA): TGTGCCAGTAGTCCGGGACAGGGAAGGAACATTCAGTACTTC.